Presented here are 29 T cell receptor beta chains from one specimen sequenced in a study of a mutant IDH1 vaccine in newly diagnosed glioma. The assay was immunoSEQ multiplex PCR, and TCRdb's table has in-frame clones only and misses some. This repertoire shows about 94,000 clones, just under 90% found once; its top ten account for around 0.77%. The time point is: week 47, end of study. A 20-mer mutant IDH1 peptide at 300 ug was injected subcutaneously with topical imiquimod. No antigen is known for these receptors. Sample: PBMCs, taken from a glioma patient whose treatment included an IDH1 peptide vaccine. These receptor sequences come from a woman between 45 and 60 years old with glioma.

Comment on this clone: The sample carries other DNA sequences with the same CDR3. This rearrangement joins TRBV25-1 to TRBJ2-7; D is tentatively TRBD1 or TRBD2 (5 bases each). This CDR3 spans 14 amino acids. With 4 bases removed from V and 0 bases from J, the gap between germline ends came to 10 bases. Germline V CDR1 and CDR2: MGHDK, SYGVNS. Written as DNA, the CDR3 is TGTGCCAGCAGTGCCGGGGACGGCTCCTACGAGCAGTACTTC. Protein product: CASSAGDGSYEQYF.

This chain joins TRBV7-8 and TRBJ2-5; 8 bases are shared with TRBD1. This CDR3 spans 14 amino acids. V was clipped by 4 bases and J by 5 bases; unmatched bases: 6. Germline assignment: CDR1 SGHVS and CDR2 FQNEAQ. This chain's CDR3 is CASSYAGGKETQYF. As DNA, the CDR3 is TGTGCCAGCAGCTACGCAGGGGGCAAGGAGACCCAGTACTTC.

There are a few counts of this clone. This chain joins TRBV6-1 and TRBJ2-7; no clear D gene. Looked up from germline, CDR1 is MNHNS and CDR2 is SASEGT. This CDR3 has 9 residues. Trimming pared 9 bases from V and 7 bases from J, leaving 7 bases between. The CDR3 spells CASDGEQYF. In nucleotides, the CDR3 is TGTGCCAGTGACGGGGAGCAGTACTTC.

The chain couples TRBV29-1 to TRBJ2-2; weak D call: TRBD2 (5 bases). Germline V lookup: CDR1 SQVTM, CDR2 ANQGSEA. V shed 5 bases and J shed 1 base, with 5 bases lying between them. This CDR3 is built from 12 residues. CDR3 sequence (DNA): TGCAGCGTTCGGGGGAACACCGGGGAGCTGTTTTTT. This translates into CSVRGNTGELFF.

This rearrangement joins TRBV29-1 to TRBJ1-1, with TRBD1 identical over 7 bases. Trimming cost V 7 bases and J 4 bases; bases outside gene matches: 18. From germline, CDR1 is SQVTM and CDR2 ANQGSEA. The CDR3 loop spans 16 amino acids. This CDR3 reads CSAHPNQGVFSTEAFF. The DNA of the CDR3 is TGCAGCGCCCACCCGAATCAGGGGGTGTTTAGCACTGAAGCTTTCTTT. The whole variable domain, remainder taken from reference TRBV29-1 and TRBJ1-1, is SAVISQKPSRDICQRGTSLTIQCQVDSQVTMMFWYRQQPGQSLTLIATANQGSEATYESGFVIDKFPISRPNLTFSTLTVSNMSPEDSSIYLCSAHPNQGVFSTEAFFGQGTRLTVV.

V gene TRBV2 combines with J gene TRBJ2-3; tentative D call: TRBD2 (6 bases). V shed 3 bases and J shed 6 bases, with 13 bases lying between them. The CDR3 is 14 residues long. In germline, CDR1 is SNHLY, CDR2 FYNNEI. The CDR3 loop is CASSEGGLSDTQYF. The CDR3 DNA reads TGTGCCAGCAGTGAGGGAGGACTTTCCGATACGCAGTATTTT.

The CDR3 region is CASRPTGLGNTIYF. As DNA, the CDR3 is TGTGCCAGCAGGCCGACAGGGTTAGGAAACACCATATATTTT. The chain uses TRBV28 and TRBJ1-3, with TRBD1 matching over 7 bases. Trimming removed 6 bases from V and 4 bases from J; junction bases left unmatched: 6. The CDR3 length is 14 residues. The germline V gene has CDR1 MDHEN and CDR2 SYDVKM.

This chain joins TRBV6-5 and TRBJ2-7; D ambiguous. Looked up from germline, CDR1 is MNHEY and CDR2 is SVGAGI. Trimming took off 6 bases at V and 5 bases at J, with 8 bases between the two ends. The CDR3 has 11 residues. CDR3 sequence reads: CASRRGDEQYF. The DNA of the CDR3 is TGTGCCAGCAGGAGAGGCGACGAGCAGTACTTC.

The chain is built from TRBV18 and TRBJ1-1; D ambiguous. Germline V gene lookup returns CDR1 KGHSH and CDR2 LQKENI. The CDR3 sequence is 13 residues long. V lost 2 bases and J 6 bases, leaving 10 bases between the germline ends. CDR3 amino acids: CASSPSVTAEAFF. Written as DNA, the CDR3 is TGTGCCAGCTCACCAAGTGTCACAGCTGAAGCTTTCTTT.

V is TRBV7-9 and J is TRBJ1-2; TRBD1 matches at 7 bases. This CDR3 contains 13 residues. Germline assignment: CDR1 SEHNR and CDR2 FQNEAQ (reference sequence). V trimming: 5 bases; J trimming: 3 bases; junction bases outside the gene matches: 3. CDR3 sequence: CASSPGGDYGYTF. The CDR3 nucleotides are TGTGCCAGCAGCCCAGGGGGGGACTATGGCTACACCTTC. Variable domain in full (rest from reference TRBV7-9 and TRBJ1-2): DTGVSQNPRHKITKRGQNVTFRCDPISEHNRLYWYRQTLGQGPEFLTYFQNEAQLEKSRLLSDRFSAERPKGSFSTLEIQRTEQGDSAMYLCASSPGGDYGYTFGSGTRLTVV.

This chain connects TRBV5-4 to TRBJ1-3; D may be TRBD1 (5 bases). This CDR3 contains 13 residues. Germline assignment: CDR1 SGHNT and CDR2 YYREEE (reference sequence). The V end lost 4 bases, the J end lost 4 bases, and 9 bases lay between the germline ends. CDR3 nucleotide sequence: TGTGCCAGCAGCCGAAACAGGGGAAACACCATATATTTT. Its protein is CASSRNRGNTIYF.

The count of this clone is one. The chain has TRBV6-1 and TRBJ2-7, with 10 bases lining up with TRBD1. J gave up 1 base and V 6 bases, and 3 bases lay outside the gene matches. Germline V CDR1 and CDR2: MNHNS, SASEGT. This CDR3 is 14 amino acids long. For the CDR3, the DNA is TGTGCCAGCAGAAGGACAGGGGGGTCCTACGAGCAGTACTTC. Encoded protein: CASRRTGGSYEQYF.

In this sample, this clone turned up once. The V and J genes are TRBV6-1 and TRBJ2-2; D is perhaps TRBD1 (6 bases). The CDR3 covers 15 residues. Germline assignment: CDR1 MNHNS and CDR2 SASEGT. Trimming cost V 2 bases and J 3 bases, with 10 bases left between them. CDR3 DNA sequence: TGTGCCAGCAGTGAACGGCAGGGGCACACCGGGGAGCTGTTTTTT. Its translation: CASSERQGHTGELFF.

The rearrangement joins TRBV6-5 to TRBJ2-7, with TRBD2 matching 7 bases. Trimming cost V 0 bases and J 3 bases; bases outside gene matches: 8. The CDR3 covers 16 residues. Germline values: CDR1 MNHEY, CDR2 SVGAGI. The CDR3 is CASSYSIASGGYEQYF. The CDR3, as DNA: TGTGCCAGCAGTTACTCTATCGCTAGCGGAGGCTACGAGCAGTACTTC.

In the case of this clone: The same CDR3 arises from other DNA sequences in this sample as well. This chain joins TRBV13 and TRBJ2-2, with D maybe TRBD1 (6 bases). The CDR3 has 15 amino acids. Germline assignment: CDR1 PRHDT and CDR2 FYEKMQ (reference sequence). V was trimmed by 0 bases and J by 5 bases, leaving 10 bases between them. Here the CDR3 reads CASSLGQGWTGELFF. DNA for the CDR3: TGTGCCAGCAGCTTAGGACAGGGATGGACCGGGGAGCTGTTTTTT.

The rearrangement joins TRBV30 to TRBJ1-4; no firm D call. Deletions cut 2 bases from V and 0 bases from J, with 16 bases between. This CDR3 has 17 amino acids. Per germline, CDR1 GTSNPN and CDR2 SVGIG (reference sequence). CDR3 residues: CAWSSAGIKATNEKLFF. The CDR3 DNA follows: TGTGCCTGGAGTTCGGCAGGAATAAAGGCAACTAATGAAAAACTGTTTTTT.

This chain joins TRBV10-1 and TRBJ2-5; 9 bases match TRBD2. The V gene end was trimmed by 6 bases and the J gene end by 4 bases; junction bases not matched to a gene: 9. This CDR3 region has 15 residues. CDR1 is WNHNN and CDR2 is SYGVQD in the germline V gene (reference sequence). The CDR3 sequence: CASSPGREGRETQYF. The CDR3 DNA follows: TGCGCCAGCAGCCCCGGGCGGGAGGGTCGAGAGACCCAGTACTTC.

This chain links TRBV5-1 with TRBJ1-2; maybe TRBD1 (5 bases). Germline-derived CDR1 and CDR2 are SGHRS and YFSETQ. The CDR3 length is 14 residues. V was trimmed by 0 bases and J by 4 bases, leaving 10 bases between them. The CDR3 region is CASSLVRAGYGYTF. CDR3 in DNA: TGCGCCAGCAGCTTGGTCAGGGCAGGCTATGGCTACACCTTC.

This sequence joins TRBV20-1 and TRBJ2-5, with D uncertain. The closer fit of TRBJ2-7 to the DNA end suggests the J call may be wrong. CDR1 DFQATT and CDR2 SNEGSKA come from the germline V gene (reference sequence). The length of the CDR3 is 11 residues. CDR3 sequence reads: CSASTSYEQYF. For the CDR3, the DNA is TGCAGTGCTAGTACCTCCTACGAGCAGTACTTC.

Details on this clone: Other DNA sequences within the sample encode an identical CDR3. The chain employs TRBV5-5 and TRBJ2-7; D not certain. The V and J ends lost 0 bases and 0 bases respectively, with 10 bases between them. The germline V gene encodes CDR1 SGHKS and CDR2 YYEKEE (reference sequence). CDR3 length: 15 amino acids. The CDR3 DNA reads as TGTGCCAGCAGCTTGGCGGGTGTAAACTCCTACGAGCAGTACTTC. Translation gives CASSLAGVNSYEQYF.

The rearrangement uses TRBV6-6 and TRBJ2-7, with TRBD2 identical over 12 bases. CDR1 and CDR2 (germline): MNHNY, SVGAGI (reference sequence). V was clipped by 8 bases and J by 3 bases; unmatched bases: 2. The CDR3 has 13 residues. The CDR3 loop is CASGLAGNYEQYF. CDR3 DNA: TGTGCCAGCGGACTAGCGGGGAACTACGAGCAGTACTTC.

V gene TRBV27 combines with J gene TRBJ2-5; D possibly corresponds to TRBD2 (5 bases). The J call is in doubt because the DNA end fits TRBJ2-7 better. The germline V gene has CDR1 MNHEY and CDR2 SMNVEV (reference sequence). The CDR3 loop spans 15 amino acids. The CDR3 loop is CASSLSRGNPYEQYF. The CDR3 nucleotides read TGTGCCAGCAGTTTGAGCCGGGGAAACCCCTACGAGCAGTACTTC.

The chain uses TRBV10-3 and TRBJ1-2, with D uncertain. The CDR3 sequence is 14 residues long. From germline, CDR1 is ENHRY and CDR2 SYGVKD. Trimming removed 0 bases at V and 8 bases at J, with 13 bases between. The chain's CDR3 is CAISESGRKRGYTF. In DNA, the CDR3 is TGTGCCATCAGTGAGTCTGGGAGAAAGAGAGGCTACACCTTC.

The chain recombines TRBV7-2 with TRBJ1-6, with TRBD1 as a possible D gene (5 bases). This CDR3 contains 13 residues. Germline V gene sequence: CDR1 SGHTA, CDR2 FQGNSA. Trimming stripped 3 bases from V and 10 bases from J, with 10 bases between. DNA for the CDR3: TGTGCCAGCAGCTTCAGGGCGCAATCACCCCTCCACTTT. Translated: CASSFRAQSPLHF.

This chain joins TRBV4-1 and TRBJ2-2; D is undetermined. The CDR3 is 16 residues long. The V end lost 4 bases, the J end lost 2 bases, and 14 bases lay between the germline ends. Looked up from germline, CDR1 is MGHRA and CDR2 is YSYEKL. CDR3 residues: CASSPLGPGNTGELFF. The CDR3 coding sequence is TGCGCCAGCAGCCCCCTAGGACCAGGTAACACCGGGGAGCTGTTTTTT.

This clone was observed a single time. V usage is TRBV5-4 and J usage is TRBJ2-7; no firm D call. Germline V CDR1 and CDR2: SGHNT, YYREEE (reference sequence). The CDR3 contains 11 residues. V was pared by 3 bases and J by 6 bases, with 7 bases between. This CDR3 reads CASSSRGEQYF. The CDR3 nucleotides are TGTGCCAGCAGCTCCCGCGGCGAGCAGTACTTC.

Note on this clone: One end of the junction does not line up with germline, which may come from a read error. The rearrangement joins TRBV7-7 to TRBJ2-5; TRBD2 aligns across 9 bases. The CDR3 has 16 residues. Germline CDR1 and CDR2: SSHAT and FNYEAQ (reference sequence). CDR3 sequence reads: CASSFGVAGDQETQYF. CDR3 nucleotides: TGTGCTAGCAGCTTCGGGGTAGCGGGAGACCAAGAGACCCAGTACTTC.

To note about this clone: One end of the junction does not line up with germline, which may come from a read error. CDR3 loop: CASSLRDPKEKLFF. CDR3 nucleotides: TGTGCCAGCAGCCTCCGGGACCCTAAAGAAAAACTGTTTTTT. V usage is TRBV5-5 and J usage is TRBJ1-4, with D possibly matching TRBD1 (5 bases). This CDR3 has 14 residues. Per germline, CDR1 SGHKS and CDR2 YYEKEE (reference sequence). Full variable domain (remainder filled in from reference TRBV5-5 and TRBJ1-4): DAGVTQSPTHLIKTRGQQVTLRCSPISGHKSVSWYQQVLGQGPQFIFQYYEKEERGRGNFPDRFSARQFPNYSSELNVNALLLGDSALYLCASSLRDPKEKLFFGSGTQLSVL.

J is TRBJ2-7 and V is TRBV11-2; D is unclear. This CDR3 is 10 amino acids long. V lost 5 bases to trimming and J lost 3 bases, with 2 bases between them. Germline V lookup: CDR1 SGHAT, CDR2 FQNNGV. DNA of the CDR3: TGTGCCAGCAGCGACTACGAGCAGTACTTC. It encodes CASSDYEQYF.